The clone carrying this TCR beta chain was recorded only once. The sample originates from a study of control samples from healthy donors and cancer patients. Profiling relied on immunoSEQ multiplex PCR, and the TCRdb table lists in-frame clones only, not all of them. Of 100,000 or so clones in the sample, 90% to 95% were seen once. The TCR comes from a woman under 40 in good health. Sequenced material: blood.

This CDR3 is CAWSGGTGRELFF. CDR3 bases: TGTGCCTGGAGTGGAGGGACTGGAAGGGAGCTGTTTTTT. V usage is TRBV30 and J usage is TRBJ2-2; weak D call: TRBD2 (6 bases). Germline assignment: CDR1 GTSNPN and CDR2 SVGIG (reference sequence). V dropped 1 base and J dropped 9 bases, with 12 bases sitting between them. The CDR3 covers 13 residues.